These 20 T cell receptor beta chains were sequenced from one sample in a study of T cell responses to AZD1222 COVID-19 vaccine. Clones were sequenced by immunoSEQ multiplex PCR, and TCRdb holds only the in-frame ones, with some missing. The table has approximately 170,000 clones, over 75% seen once. This specimen consisted of peripheral blood, obtained on day 0 of AZD1222 vaccination. The receptors originated from an adult in good health.

The V call is TRBV9, the J call TRBJ2-7; the D is unclear. Germline assignment: CDR1 SGDLS and CDR2 YYNGEE. Trimming took 0 bases from V and 2 from J, leaving 9 bases between them. CDR3 length: 14 amino acids. CDR3 protein: CASSVDPDTYEQYV. CDR3 DNA: TGTGCCAGCAGCGTAGATCCGGATACCTACGAGCAGTACGTC.

The gene calls are TRBV6-5 and TRBJ2-5, with D possibly being TRBD1 or TRBD2 (5 bases each). Germline V gives CDR1 MNHEY, CDR2 SVGAGI. The length of the CDR3 is 15 residues. The V and J ends lost 3 bases and 2 bases respectively, with 13 bases between them. CDR3 sequence (DNA): TGTGCCAGCAGTTATCGGGGCATGGGGCAAGAGACCCAGTACTTC. Translation gives CASSYRGMGQETQYF.

This clone appeared a single time. The V call is TRBV5-4, the J call TRBJ2-6, with 13 bases aligning to TRBD2. The CDR3 loop spans 18 amino acids. Germline V CDR1 and CDR2: SGHNT, YYREEE (reference sequence). The trim removed 4 bases at V and 1 base at J, leaving 5 bases unmatched. CDR3: CASSSQTSGGSGANVLTF. Here the CDR3 DNA reads TGTGCCAGCAGCAGCCAGACTAGCGGGGGGTCTGGGGCCAACGTCCTGACTTTC.

J is TRBJ2-7 and V is TRBV5-6; 10 bases agree with TRBD1. Germline V gives CDR1 SGHDT, CDR2 YYEEEE. V lost 3 bases to trimming and J lost 3 bases; unmatched junction nucleotides: 0. The CDR3 spans 13 residues. The CDR3 spells CASSWDRGYEQYV. The CDR3 bases are TGTGCCAGCAGCTGGGACAGGGGCTACGAGCAGTACGTC.

Here the CDR3 reads CASSPTPPQGTGANEQYF. CDR3 bases: TGTGCCAGCAGTCCAACACCGCCCCAGGGAACAGGGGCTAACGAGCAGTACTTC. V and J are TRBV6-2 or TRBV6-3 and TRBJ2-7, with 7 positions matching TRBD1. This CDR3 contains 18 residues. After removal of 5 bases from V and 5 bases from J, the junction contained 21 bases not matched to a gene. Germline V gives CDR1 MNHEY, CDR2 SVGEGT.

V gene TRBV9 combines with J gene TRBJ2-3; TRBD2 matches at 9 bases. The CDR3 has 15 amino acids. Germline V gene data show CDR1 as SGDLS and CDR2 as YYNGEE. V lost 2 bases to trimming and J lost 3 bases; unmatched junction nucleotides: 4. The CDR3 DNA sequence: TGTGCCAGCAGCGTGGGACTAGCCTGGACAGATACGCAGTATTTT. It translates to CASSVGLAWTDTQYF.

The chain couples TRBV7-9 to TRBJ1-6; 8 nucleotides line up with TRBD1. Germline CDR1 is SEHNR and CDR2 is FQNEAQ (reference sequence). The CDR3 runs to 15 residues. The J segment lost 7 bases and the V segment lost 0 bases, leaving 2 bases of the junction unmatched. CDR3: CASSLAQGGNSPLHF. The CDR3 DNA is TGTGCCAGCAGCTTAGCACAGGGGGGCAATTCACCCCTCCACTTT.

The V gene is TRBV27, the J gene TRBJ1-1; no reliable D call. V was clipped by 2 bases and J by 5 bases, with 18 bases between them. Germline CDR1 and CDR2: MNHEY and SMNVEV (reference sequence). The CDR3 loop spans 16 amino acids. The CDR3 sequence is CASSLSLGQAGTEAFF. Here the CDR3 DNA reads TGTGCCAGCAGTTTAAGTCTTGGTCAGGCAGGAACTGAAGCTTTCTTT.

The chain employs TRBV27 and TRBJ1-2, with no clear D. The CDR3 loop spans 13 amino acids. Looked up from germline, CDR1 is MNHEY and CDR2 is SMNVEV (reference sequence). Trimming pared 5 bases from V and 4 bases from J, leaving 11 bases between. CDR3 nucleotides: TGTGCCAGCAGTCGAGGACTGACCTATGGCTACACCTTC. Amino acids: CASSRGLTYGYTF.

The V gene is TRBV27, the J gene TRBJ1-6, with D unresolved. The CDR3 covers 14 residues. Trimming removed 6 bases at V and 14 bases at J, with 20 bases between. Germline V gene lookup returns CDR1 MNHEY and CDR2 SMNVEV (reference sequence). The CDR3 reads CASSKIRERRALHF. The CDR3 coding sequence is TGTGCCAGCAGCAAAATCCGAGAGCGCCGGGCCCTCCACTTT.

This chain uses TRBV10-3 with TRBJ2-1, with a possible D match to TRBD1 (5 bases). V lost 5 bases and J lost 6, with 23 bases in between. Germline V gene lookup returns CDR1 ENHRY and CDR2 SYGVKD. The CDR3 spans 17 residues. Written as DNA, the CDR3 is TGTGCCATCAGTTTATCCCCCCAGGACAACACTTTCAATGAGCAGTTCTTC. Protein sequence: CAISLSPQDNTFNEQFF.

This clone was observed a single time. The V and J genes are TRBV6-4 and TRBJ2-1, with 8 positions matching TRBD2. The CDR3 covers 15 residues. Trimming took 4 bases from V and 1 from J; bases not matched to a gene: 3. CDR1 and CDR2 from the germline V gene are MRHNA and SNTAGT. In DNA form, the CDR3 reads TGTGCCAGCAGTGCAAGCGGGGGTTCCTACAATGAGCAGTTCTTC. It translates to CASSASGGSYNEQFF.

This chain uses TRBV6-1 with TRBJ1-6; 8 bases are shared with TRBD1. Germline V gene data show CDR1 as MNHNS and CDR2 as SASEGT. The CDR3 runs to 15 residues. The ends lost 2 bases at V and 8 bases at J; junction bases unmatched: 5. The CDR3, as DNA: TGTGCCAGCAGTGAAACCGGGACAGGATATTCACCCCTCCACTTT. Protein sequence: CASSETGTGYSPLHF.

The chain recombines TRBV27 with TRBJ2-6, with unresolved D. This CDR3 has 13 amino acids. Germline V CDR1 and CDR2: MNHEY, SMNVEV (reference sequence). V was pared by 8 bases and J by 1 base, with 6 bases between. CDR3 bases: TGTGCCAGCTTGTCTTCTGGGGCCAACGTCCTGACTTTC. Protein sequence: CASLSSGANVLTF.

The rearrangement uses TRBV6-4 and TRBJ2-2; a weak D match, TRBD1 (6 bases). The CDR3 spans 15 residues. Trimming took off 4 bases at V and 1 base at J, with 10 bases between the two ends. Germline V lookup: CDR1 MRHNA, CDR2 SNTAGT. CDR3 sequence: CASSVDRVNTGELFF. CDR3 in DNA: TGTGCCAGCAGTGTGGACAGAGTGAACACCGGGGAGCTGTTTTTT.

A remark on this clone: The sample contains more than one DNA sequence encoding this CDR3. This chain links TRBV6-1 with TRBJ2-3; D gene ambiguous. Trimming removed 2 bases at V and 4 bases at J, with 10 bases between. The CDR3 has 14 amino acids. The germline gives CDR1 MNHNS, CDR2 SASEGT. CDR3 in amino acids: CASSEPPGADTQYF. The DNA for the CDR3 is TGTGCCAGCAGTGAACCCCCGGGCGCAGATACGCAGTATTTT.

The chain is built from TRBV3-1 (or the pseudogene TRBV3-2) and TRBJ1-4; TRBD1 might be the D (6 bases). CDR1 LGHDT and CDR2 YNNKEL come from the germline V gene (reference sequence). This CDR3 is 16 amino acids long. V lost 3 bases and J 1 base, leaving 12 bases between the germline ends. The CDR3 nucleotides are TGTGCCAGCAGCCAGAGGGGAGGGGGAACTAATGAAAAACTGTTTTTT. Protein product: CASSQRGGGTNEKLFF.

This clone was detected only once. The chain is built from TRBV7-9 and TRBJ1-1; TRBD1 might be the D (6 bases). With 6 bases removed from V and 1 base from J, the gap between germline ends came to 15 bases. The CDR3 length is 15 residues. CDR1 and CDR2 from the germline V gene are SEHNR and FQNEAQ (reference sequence). The CDR3 reads CASSPPGARNTEAFF. In DNA, the CDR3 is TGTGCCAGCAGTCCACCAGGGGCGAGGAACACTGAAGCTTTCTTT.

The chain uses TRBV18 and TRBJ1-1; 8 bases fit TRBD1. Trimming took 5 bases from V and 0 from J; bases not matched to a gene: 8. This CDR3 contains 16 residues. Germline-derived CDR1 and CDR2 are KGHSH and LQKENI. CDR3 region: CASSAAGTGLNTEAFF. The CDR3 DNA is TGTGCCAGCTCAGCGGCCGGGACAGGCTTGAACACTGAAGCTTTCTTT.

This clone was seen just once. V and J are TRBV24-1 and TRBJ1-1; perhaps TRBD1 as D (5 bases). The germline V gene encodes CDR1 KGHDR and CDR2 SFDVKD. The CDR3 has 14 residues. The ends were cut back, 5 bases at V and 7 bases at J, with 16 bases in the middle. For the CDR3, the DNA is TGTGCCACCAGTGGTCTCTTGGGGACCTTTGAAGCTTTCTTT. Amino acids: CATSGLLGTFEAFF.